These 2 T cell receptor beta chains originate from one sample sequenced in a study of shared clonotypes between healthy human individuals. Sequencing was performed with immunoSEQ multiplex PCR; in TCRdb, only in-frame clones are kept and a portion is missing. In the table there are approximately 530,000 clones, approximately 95% of which are singletons. The sequenced material came from naive CD4+ T cells sorted from blood. Subset described: CD45RA+ positively selected. All receptors come from a woman younger than 45 in good health.

In this sample, this clone turned up once. V is TRBV6-6 and J is TRBJ2-5; 7 bases are shared with TRBD1. The ends lost 6 bases at V and 4 bases at J; junction bases unmatched: 11. Germline CDR1 reads MNHNY; CDR2 reads SVGAGI (reference sequence). This CDR3 has 15 residues. DNA for the CDR3: TGTGCCAGCAGGAGGACAGGCCGAGTCACAGAGACCCAGTACTTC. Translating it yields CASRRTGRVTETQYF.

The J gene is TRBJ2-2, the V gene TRBV9, with 9 bases identical to TRBD1. The CDR3 length is 16 residues. Looked up from germline, CDR1 is SGDLS and CDR2 is YYNGEE. With V trimmed by 4 bases and J by 5 bases, 9 bases remained unmatched. The CDR3 DNA sequence: TGTGCCAGCAGCCCGGGGGGACAGGGTTTTACCGGGGAGCTGTTTTTT. Residues: CASSPGGQGFTGELFF.